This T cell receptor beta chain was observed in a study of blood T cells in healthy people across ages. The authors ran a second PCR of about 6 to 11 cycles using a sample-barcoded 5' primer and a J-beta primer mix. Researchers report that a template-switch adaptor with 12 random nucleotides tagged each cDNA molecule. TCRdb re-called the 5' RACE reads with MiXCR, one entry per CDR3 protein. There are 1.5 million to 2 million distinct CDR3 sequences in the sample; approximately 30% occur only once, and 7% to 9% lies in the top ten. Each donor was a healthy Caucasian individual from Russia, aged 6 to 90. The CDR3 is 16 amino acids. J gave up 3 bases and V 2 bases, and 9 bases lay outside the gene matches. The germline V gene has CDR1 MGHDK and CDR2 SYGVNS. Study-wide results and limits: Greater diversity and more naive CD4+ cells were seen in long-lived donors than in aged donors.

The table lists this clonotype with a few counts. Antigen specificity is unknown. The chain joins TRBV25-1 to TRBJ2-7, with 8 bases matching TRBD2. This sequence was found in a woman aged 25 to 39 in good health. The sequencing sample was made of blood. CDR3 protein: CASSEAGASGYYEQYF. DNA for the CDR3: TGTGCCAGCAGTGAAGCTGGTGCTAGCGGGTACTACGAGCAGTACTTC.